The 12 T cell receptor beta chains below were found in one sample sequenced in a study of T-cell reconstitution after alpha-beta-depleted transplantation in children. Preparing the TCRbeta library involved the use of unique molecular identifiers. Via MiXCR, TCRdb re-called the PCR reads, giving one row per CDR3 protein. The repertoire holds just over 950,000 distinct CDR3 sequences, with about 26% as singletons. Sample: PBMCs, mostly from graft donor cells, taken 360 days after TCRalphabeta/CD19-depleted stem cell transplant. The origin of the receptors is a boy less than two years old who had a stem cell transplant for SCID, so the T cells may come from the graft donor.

The CDR3 is CASSLRQGSGYNEQFF. The DNA of the CDR3 is TGTGCCAGCAGCCTCCGACAGGGGAGTGGGTACAATGAGCAGTTCTTC. The rearrangement links TRBV7-9 to TRBJ2-1; 8 nucleotides align to TRBD1. Germline values: CDR1 SEHNR, CDR2 FQNEAQ (reference sequence). V lost 5 bases, J lost 4 bases, and 10 bases stayed unmatched. CDR3 length equals 16 residues.

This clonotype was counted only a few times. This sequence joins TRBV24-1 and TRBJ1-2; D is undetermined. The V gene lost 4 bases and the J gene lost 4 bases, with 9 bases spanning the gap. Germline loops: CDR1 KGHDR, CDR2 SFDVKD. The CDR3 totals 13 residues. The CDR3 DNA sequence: TGTGCCACCAGTGAGGGTCCGAGCTATGGCTACACCTTC. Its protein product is CATSEGPSYGYTF.

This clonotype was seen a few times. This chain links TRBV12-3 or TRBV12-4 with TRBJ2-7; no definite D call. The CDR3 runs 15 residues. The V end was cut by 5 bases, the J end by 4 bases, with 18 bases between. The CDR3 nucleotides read TGTGCCAGCAGTCCACGGTCCGGTCAGCGATACGAGCAGTACTTC. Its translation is CASSPRSGQRYEQYF.

The CDR3 sequence: CASSYSGRGRTGELFF. The CDR3 DNA reads TGTGCCAGCAGTTACTCGGGGAGGGGGCGCACCGGGGAGCTGTTTTTT. The chain is built from TRBV6-2 or TRBV6-3 and TRBJ2-2; D could derive from TRBD1 or TRBD2 (7 bases each). The CDR3 spans 16 residues. V was clipped by 0 bases and J by 4 bases, with 12 bases between them. CDR1 MNHEY and CDR2 SVGEGT come from the germline V gene.

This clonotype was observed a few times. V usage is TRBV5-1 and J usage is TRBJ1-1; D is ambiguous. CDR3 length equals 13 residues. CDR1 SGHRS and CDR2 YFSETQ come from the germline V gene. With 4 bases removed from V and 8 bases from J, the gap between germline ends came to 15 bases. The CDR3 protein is CASSRREGGEAFF. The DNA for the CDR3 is TGCGCCAGCAGCCGGAGGGAGGGCGGAGAAGCTTTCTTT.

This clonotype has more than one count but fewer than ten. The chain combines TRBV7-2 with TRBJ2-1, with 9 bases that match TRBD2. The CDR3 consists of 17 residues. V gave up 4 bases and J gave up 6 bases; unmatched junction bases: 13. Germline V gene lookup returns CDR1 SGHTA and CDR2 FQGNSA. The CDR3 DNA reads TGTGCCAGCAGCTCCCAGATTGGACTAGCGCTTGTCAATGAGCAGTTCTTC. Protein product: CASSSQIGLALVNEQFF.

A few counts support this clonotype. In DNA, the CDR3 is TGCAGTGCTAGACTGCGGGGGGGCTGGACAGATACGCAGTATTTT. This gives the protein CSARLRGGWTDTQYF. V and J are TRBV20-1 and TRBJ2-3; 9 nucleotides match TRBD2. Germline values: CDR1 DFQATT, CDR2 SNEGSKA (reference sequence). With V trimmed by 2 bases and J by 3 bases, 6 bases remained unmatched. The CDR3 runs to 15 residues.

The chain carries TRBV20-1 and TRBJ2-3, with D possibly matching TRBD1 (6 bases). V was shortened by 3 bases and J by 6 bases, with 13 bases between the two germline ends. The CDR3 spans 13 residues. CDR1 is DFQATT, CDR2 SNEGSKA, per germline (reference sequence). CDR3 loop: CSASVTGPDTQYF. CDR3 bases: TGCAGTGCTAGCGTAACAGGGCCTGATACGCAGTATTTT.

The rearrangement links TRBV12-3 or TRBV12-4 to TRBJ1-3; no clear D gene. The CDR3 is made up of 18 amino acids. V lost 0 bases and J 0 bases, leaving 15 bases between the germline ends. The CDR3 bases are TGTGCCAGCAGTTTAGCGGGTATAACGGGGAACTCTGGAAACACCATATATTTT. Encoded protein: CASSLAGITGNSGNTIYF.

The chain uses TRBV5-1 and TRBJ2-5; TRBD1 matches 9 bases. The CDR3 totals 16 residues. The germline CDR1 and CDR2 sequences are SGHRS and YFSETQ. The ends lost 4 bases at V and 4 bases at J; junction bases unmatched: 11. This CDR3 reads CASSRSQGAIIETQYF. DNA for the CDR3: TGCGCCAGCAGCAGATCACAGGGGGCCATAATAGAGACCCAGTACTTC.

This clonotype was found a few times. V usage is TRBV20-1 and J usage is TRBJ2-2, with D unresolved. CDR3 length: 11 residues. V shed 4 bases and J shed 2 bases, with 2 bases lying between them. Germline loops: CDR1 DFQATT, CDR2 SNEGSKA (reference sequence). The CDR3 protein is CSATNTGELFF. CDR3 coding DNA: TGCAGTGCTACAAACACCGGGGAGCTGTTTTTT.

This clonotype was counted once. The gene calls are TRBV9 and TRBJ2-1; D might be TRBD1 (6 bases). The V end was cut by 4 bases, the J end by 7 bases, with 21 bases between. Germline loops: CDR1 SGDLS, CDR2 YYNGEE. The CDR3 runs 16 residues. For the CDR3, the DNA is TGTGCCAGCAGCTCCCAGGGGACCGCCCAGAGGAATGAGCAGTTCTTC. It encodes CASSSQGTAQRNEQFF.